This T cell receptor beta chain is drawn from a study of blood T cell repertoires in COVID-19. Overall study context: Sites in the United States, Italy and Spain provided acute and convalescent COVID-19 samples.

This clone was counted a few times. Using immunoSEQ multiplex PCR, the repertoire was profiled, and TCRdb retains in-frame clones only, with some absent. In the table there are about 300,000 clones, around 84% of which are singletons. Germline CDR1 and CDR2: WSHSY and SAAADI. J lost 9 bases, V lost 7 bases, and 6 bases had no gene match. The length of the CDR3 is 14 residues. Participant reports of clinical history set cohort assignment. Recovered Cohort 3 donors showed two negative PCRs, clearance, or symptom resolution. The receptor comes from a man younger than 40 who had recovered from COVID-19. The sequencing input was PBMCs or T cells enriched from blood (not recorded which). V is TRBV10-2 and J is TRBJ1-6; 10 bases align to TRBD1. This CDR3 reads CASNTGTGVSPLHF. CDR3 sequence (DNA): TGCGCCAGCAACACCGGGACAGGGGTTTCACCCCTCCACTTT.